This paragraph covers one TCR beta chain sequence. Terminally differentiated effector memory CD45RA+ cells were left out of the naive CD8 fraction, which was CD45RO-negative and positively selected for CCR7. Caucasian adults residing in Nashville, Tennessee made up all the donors. These data come from a study of shared clonotypes between healthy human individuals. V was pared by 1 base and J by 4 bases, with 15 bases between. The CDR3 is 16 residues long. CDR1 SEHNR and CDR2 FQNEAQ come from the germline V gene (reference sequence). Clones were sequenced by immunoSEQ multiplex PCR, and TCRdb holds only the in-frame ones, with some missing. The table includes approximately 1.9 million clones, just under 95% detected once.

Input material: naive CD8+ T cells from PBMCs. This clonotype originated in a man aged 18-30 years in good health. Some clones in this sample may be carry-over from other donors' samples. V and J are TRBV7-9 and TRBJ2-3, with D maybe TRBD2 (5 bases). In DNA form, the CDR3 reads TGTGCCAGCAGCTTAGTTCTAACGGGATCGGCAGATACGCAGTATTTT. It specifies CASSLVLTGSADTQYF. Full variable domain (remainder filled in from reference TRBV7-9 and TRBJ2-3): DTGVSQNPRHKITKRGQNVTFRCDPISEHNRLYWYRQTLGQGPEFLTYFQNEAQLEKSRLLSDRFSAERPKGSFSTLEIQRTEQGDSAMYLCASSLVLTGSADTQYFGPGTRLTVL.